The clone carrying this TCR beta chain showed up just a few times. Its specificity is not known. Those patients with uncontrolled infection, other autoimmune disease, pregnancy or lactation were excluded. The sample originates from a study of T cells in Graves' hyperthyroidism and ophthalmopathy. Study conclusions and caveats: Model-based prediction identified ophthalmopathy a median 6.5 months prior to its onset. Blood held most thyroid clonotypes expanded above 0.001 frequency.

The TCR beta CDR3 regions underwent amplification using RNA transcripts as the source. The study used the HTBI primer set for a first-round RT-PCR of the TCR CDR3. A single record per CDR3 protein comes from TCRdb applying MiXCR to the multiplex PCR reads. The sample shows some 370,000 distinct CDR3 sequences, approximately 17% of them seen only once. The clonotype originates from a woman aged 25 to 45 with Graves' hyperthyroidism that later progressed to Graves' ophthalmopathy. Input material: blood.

CDR3 DNA sequence: TGTGCCAGCAGTTGGACAGGTACCCCCTACAATGAGCAGTTCTTC. Amino acids: CASSWTGTPYNEQFF. This chain uses TRBV6-2 or TRBV6-3 with TRBJ2-1; TRBD1 matches at 7 bases. Germline V gene sequence: CDR1 MNHEY, CDR2 SVGEGT. CDR3 length equals 15 residues. After removal of 4 bases from V and 2 bases from J, the junction contained 5 bases not matched to a gene.